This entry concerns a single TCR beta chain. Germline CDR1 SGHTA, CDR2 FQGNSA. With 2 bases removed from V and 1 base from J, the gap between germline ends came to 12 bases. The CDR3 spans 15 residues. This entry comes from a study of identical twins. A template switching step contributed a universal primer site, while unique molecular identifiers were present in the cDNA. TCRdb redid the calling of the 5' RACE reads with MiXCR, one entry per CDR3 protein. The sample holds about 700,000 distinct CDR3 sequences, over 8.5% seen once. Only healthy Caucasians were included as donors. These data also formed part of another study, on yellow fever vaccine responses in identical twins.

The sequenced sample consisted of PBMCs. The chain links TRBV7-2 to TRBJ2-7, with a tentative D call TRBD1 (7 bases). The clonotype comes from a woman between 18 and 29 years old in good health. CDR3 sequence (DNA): TGTGCCAGCAGCTTAACTCAGGGGGGATCCTACGAGCAGTACTTC. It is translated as CASSLTQGGSYEQYF. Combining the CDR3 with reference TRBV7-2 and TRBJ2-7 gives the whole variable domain GAGVSQSPSNKVTEKGKDVELRCDPISGHTALYWYRQSLGQGLEFLIYFQGNSAPDKSGLPSDRFSAERTGGSVSTLTIQRTQQEDSAVYLCASSLTQGGSYEQYFGPGTRLTVT.